This TCR beta chain was retrieved from a study of T cells in Graves' hyperthyroidism and ophthalmopathy. Overall study results and limits: Clonotypes that were expanded in thyroid above 0.001 mostly appeared in blood too. The model forecast ophthalmopathy, anticipating it by a median about 6.5 months before onset.

The CDR3 extends over 12 amino acids. The germline V gene encodes CDR1 SQVTM and CDR2 ANQGSEA. Losses at the gene ends were 6 bases for V and 2 bases for J; bases not matched to a gene: 2. RNA transcripts yielded amplified TCR beta CDR3 regions. A first-round RT-PCR of the TCR CDR3 used the HTBI primer set. TCRdb redid the calling of the multiplex PCR reads with MiXCR, one entry per CDR3 protein. This sample has 410,000 or so distinct CDR3 sequences; under 15% occur once, and the top ten carry roughly 13%. Lactation, pregnancy, other autoimmune disease or uncontrolled infection led to exclusion of patients. As for this clonotype: No antigen is known for it.

The clonotype was recovered from a man aged 18 to 29 with Graves' ophthalmopathy. The sample comprised blood. V and J are TRBV29-1 and TRBJ2-7; 9 bases fit TRBD1. The CDR3 DNA sequence: TGCAGCGTGGACAGGGGCCCCTACGAGCAGTACTTC. This translates into CSVDRGPYEQYF.